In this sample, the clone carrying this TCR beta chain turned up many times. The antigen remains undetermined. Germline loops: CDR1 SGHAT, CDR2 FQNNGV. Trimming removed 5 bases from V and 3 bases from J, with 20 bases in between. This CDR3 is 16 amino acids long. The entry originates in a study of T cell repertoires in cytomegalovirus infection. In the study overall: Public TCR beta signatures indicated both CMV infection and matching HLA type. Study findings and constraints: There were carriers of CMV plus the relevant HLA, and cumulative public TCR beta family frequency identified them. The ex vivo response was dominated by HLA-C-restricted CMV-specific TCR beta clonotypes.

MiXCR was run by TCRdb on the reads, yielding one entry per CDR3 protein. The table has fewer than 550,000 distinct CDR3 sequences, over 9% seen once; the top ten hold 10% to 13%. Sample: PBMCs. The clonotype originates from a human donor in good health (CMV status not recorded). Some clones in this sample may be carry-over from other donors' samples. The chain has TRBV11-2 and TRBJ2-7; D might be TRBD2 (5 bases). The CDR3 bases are TGTGCCAGCAGCCCTACCCTCGCGGGCGTTCGCTACGAGCAGTACTTC. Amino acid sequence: CASSPTLAGVRYEQYF.